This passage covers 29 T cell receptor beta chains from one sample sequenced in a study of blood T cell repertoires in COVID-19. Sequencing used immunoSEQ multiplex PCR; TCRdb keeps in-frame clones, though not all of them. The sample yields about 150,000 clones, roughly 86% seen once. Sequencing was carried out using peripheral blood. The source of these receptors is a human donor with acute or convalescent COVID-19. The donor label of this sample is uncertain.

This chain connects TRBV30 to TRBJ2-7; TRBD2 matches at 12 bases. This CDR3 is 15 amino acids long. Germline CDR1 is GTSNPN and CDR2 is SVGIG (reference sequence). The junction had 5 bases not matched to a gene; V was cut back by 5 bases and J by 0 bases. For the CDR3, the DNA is TGTGCCTGGGGCCTAGCGGGGGGGTCCTCCTACGAGCAGTACTTC. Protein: CAWGLAGGSSYEQYF.

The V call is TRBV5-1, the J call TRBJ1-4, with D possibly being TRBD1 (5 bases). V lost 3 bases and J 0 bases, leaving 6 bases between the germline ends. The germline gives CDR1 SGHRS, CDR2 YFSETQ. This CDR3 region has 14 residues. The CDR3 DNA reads TGCGCCAGCAGCTGGGGGGCAACTAATGAAAAACTGTTTTTT. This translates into CASSWGATNEKLFF.

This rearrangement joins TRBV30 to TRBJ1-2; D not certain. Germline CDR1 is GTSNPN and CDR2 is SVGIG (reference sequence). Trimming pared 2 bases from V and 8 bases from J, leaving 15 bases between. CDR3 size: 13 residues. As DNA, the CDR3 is TGTGCCTGGAGTTTAGGGCCACAGCGGGGCTACACCTTC. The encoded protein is CAWSLGPQRGYTF.

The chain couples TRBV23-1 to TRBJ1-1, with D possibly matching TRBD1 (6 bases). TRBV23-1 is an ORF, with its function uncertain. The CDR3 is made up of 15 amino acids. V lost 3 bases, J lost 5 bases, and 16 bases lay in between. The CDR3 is CASSHWDTGRTEAFF. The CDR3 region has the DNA TGCGCCAGCAGTCACTGGGACACCGGGCGGACTGAAGCTTTCTTT.

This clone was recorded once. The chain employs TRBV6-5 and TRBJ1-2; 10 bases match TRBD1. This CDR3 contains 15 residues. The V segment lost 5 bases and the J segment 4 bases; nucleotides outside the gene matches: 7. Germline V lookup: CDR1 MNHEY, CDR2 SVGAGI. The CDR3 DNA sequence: TGTGCCAGCAGTCAACCGACAGGGGGCATCTATGGCTACACCTTC. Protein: CASSQPTGGIYGYTF.

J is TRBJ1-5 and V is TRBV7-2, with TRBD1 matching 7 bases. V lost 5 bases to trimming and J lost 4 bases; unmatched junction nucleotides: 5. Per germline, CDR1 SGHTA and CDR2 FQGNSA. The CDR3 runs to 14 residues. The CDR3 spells CASSQTGYNQPQHF. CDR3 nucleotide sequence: TGTGCCAGCAGCCAGACAGGGTATAATCAGCCCCAGCATTTT.

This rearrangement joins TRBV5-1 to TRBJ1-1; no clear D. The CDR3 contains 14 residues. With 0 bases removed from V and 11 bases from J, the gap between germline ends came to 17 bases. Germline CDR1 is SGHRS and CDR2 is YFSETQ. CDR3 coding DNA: TGCGCCAGCAGCTTGGTGGGCGGGCCTTCGGAGGCTTTCTTT. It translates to CASSLVGGPSEAFF. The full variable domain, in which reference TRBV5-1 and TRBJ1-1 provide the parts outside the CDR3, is KAGVTQTPRYLIKTRGQQVTLSCSPISGHRSVSWYQQTPGQGLQFLFEYFSETQRNKGNFPGRFSGRQFSNSRSEMNVSTLELGDSALYLCASSLVGGPSEAFFGQGTRLTVV.

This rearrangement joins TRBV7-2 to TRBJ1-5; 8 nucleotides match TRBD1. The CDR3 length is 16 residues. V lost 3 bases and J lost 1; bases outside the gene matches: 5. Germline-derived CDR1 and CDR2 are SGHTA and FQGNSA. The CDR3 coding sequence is TGTGCCAGCAGCTTTAGTCAGGGGGCGAGCAATCAGCCCCAGCATTTT. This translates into CASSFSQGASNQPQHF. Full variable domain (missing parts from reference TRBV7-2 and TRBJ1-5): GAGVSQSPSNKVTEKGKDVELRCDPISGHTALYWYRQSLGQGLEFLIYFQGNSAPDKSGLPSDRFSAERTGGSVSTLTIQRTQQEDSAVYLCASSFSQGASNQPQHFGDGTRLSIL.

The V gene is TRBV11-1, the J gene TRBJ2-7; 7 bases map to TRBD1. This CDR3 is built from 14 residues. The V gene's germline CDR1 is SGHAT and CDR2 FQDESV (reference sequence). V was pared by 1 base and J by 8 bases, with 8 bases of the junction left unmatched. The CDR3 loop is CASSLETGRGQQYF. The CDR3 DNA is TGTGCCAGCAGCTTAGAGACAGGGCGCGGTCAGCAGTACTTC.

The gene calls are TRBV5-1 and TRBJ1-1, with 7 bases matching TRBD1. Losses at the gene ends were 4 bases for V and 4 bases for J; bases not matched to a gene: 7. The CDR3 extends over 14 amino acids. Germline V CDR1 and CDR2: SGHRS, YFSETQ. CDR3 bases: TGCGCCAGCAGCCCTCTACAGGGGCTCACTGAAGCTTTCTTT. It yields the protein CASSPLQGLTEAFF.

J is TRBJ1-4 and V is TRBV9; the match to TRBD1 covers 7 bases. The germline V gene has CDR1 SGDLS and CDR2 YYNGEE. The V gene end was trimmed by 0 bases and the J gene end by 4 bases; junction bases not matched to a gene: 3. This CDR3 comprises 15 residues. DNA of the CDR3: TGTGCCAGCAGCGTAGGAGGGGGCAGTAATGAAAAACTGTTTTTT. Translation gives CASSVGGGSNEKLFF.

The CDR3 here is CASSYGRGYEQYF. CDR3 bases: TGTGCCAGCAGTTACGGAAGAGGCTACGAGCAGTACTTC. The J gene is TRBJ2-7, the V gene TRBV6-6; no reliable D call. Germline-derived CDR1 and CDR2 are MNHNY and SVGAGI (reference sequence). Trimming removed 2 bases from V and 3 bases from J, with 8 bases in between. CDR3 length: 13 amino acids.

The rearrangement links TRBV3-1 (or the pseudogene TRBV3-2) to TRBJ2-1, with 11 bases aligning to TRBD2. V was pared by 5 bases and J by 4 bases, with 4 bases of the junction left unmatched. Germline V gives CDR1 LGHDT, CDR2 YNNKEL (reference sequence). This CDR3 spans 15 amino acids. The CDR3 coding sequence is TGTGCCAGCAGCTGTAGCGGGGGGGCTTACAATGAGCAGTTCTTC. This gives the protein CASSCSGGAYNEQFF.

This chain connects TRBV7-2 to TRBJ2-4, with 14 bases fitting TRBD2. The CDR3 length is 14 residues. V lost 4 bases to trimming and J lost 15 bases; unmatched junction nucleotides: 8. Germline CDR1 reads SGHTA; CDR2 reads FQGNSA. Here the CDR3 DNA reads TGTGCCAGCAGCTCGGGACTAGCGGGGGCCCCCTTGTACTTC. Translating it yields CASSSGLAGAPLYF.

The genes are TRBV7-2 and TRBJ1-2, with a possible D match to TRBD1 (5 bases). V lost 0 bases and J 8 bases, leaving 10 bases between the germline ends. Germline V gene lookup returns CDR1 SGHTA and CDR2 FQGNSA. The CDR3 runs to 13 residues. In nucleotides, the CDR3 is TGTGCCAGCAGCTTAGCCCAGGGAATAGGCTACACCTTC. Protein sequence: CASSLAQGIGYTF.

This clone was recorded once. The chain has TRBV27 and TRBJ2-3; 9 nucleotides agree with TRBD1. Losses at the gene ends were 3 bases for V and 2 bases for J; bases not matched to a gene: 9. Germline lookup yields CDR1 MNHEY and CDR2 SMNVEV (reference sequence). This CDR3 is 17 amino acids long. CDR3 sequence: CASSFPGDRAHTDTQYF. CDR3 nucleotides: TGTGCCAGCAGTTTCCCTGGGGACAGGGCCCACACAGATACGCAGTATTTT.

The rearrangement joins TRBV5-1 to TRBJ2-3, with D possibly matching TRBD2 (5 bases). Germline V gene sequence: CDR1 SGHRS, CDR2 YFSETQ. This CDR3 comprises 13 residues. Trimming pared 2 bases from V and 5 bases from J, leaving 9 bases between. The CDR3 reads CASSFSGIDTQYF. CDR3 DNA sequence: TGCGCCAGCAGCTTCAGCGGAATAGATACGCAGTATTTT.

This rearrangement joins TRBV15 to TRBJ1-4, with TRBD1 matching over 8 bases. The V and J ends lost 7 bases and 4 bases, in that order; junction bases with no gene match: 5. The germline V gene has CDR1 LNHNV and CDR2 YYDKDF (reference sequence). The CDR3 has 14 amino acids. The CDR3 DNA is TGTGCCACCAACGGGGACAGGAGTAATGAAAAACTGTTTTTT. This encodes CATNGDRSNEKLFF.

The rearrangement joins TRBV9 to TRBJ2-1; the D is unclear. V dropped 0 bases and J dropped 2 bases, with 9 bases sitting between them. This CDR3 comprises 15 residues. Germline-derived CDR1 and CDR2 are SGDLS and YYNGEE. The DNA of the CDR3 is TGTGCCAGCAGCGTAGGGCGGTTCGCCTACAATGAGCAGTTCTTC. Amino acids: CASSVGRFAYNEQFF.

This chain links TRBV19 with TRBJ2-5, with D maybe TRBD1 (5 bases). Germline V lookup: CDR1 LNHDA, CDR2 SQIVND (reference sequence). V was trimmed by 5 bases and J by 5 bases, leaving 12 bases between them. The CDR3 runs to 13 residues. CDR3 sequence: CASSDDSLETQYF. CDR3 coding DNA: TGTGCCAGTAGTGATGACAGCCTCGAGACCCAGTACTTC.

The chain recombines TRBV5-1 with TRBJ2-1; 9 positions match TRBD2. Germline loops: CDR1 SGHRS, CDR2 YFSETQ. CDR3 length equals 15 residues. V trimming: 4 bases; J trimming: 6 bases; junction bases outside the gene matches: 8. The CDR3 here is CASSPTSGRLNEQFF. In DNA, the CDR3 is TGCGCCAGCAGCCCGACTAGCGGAAGGCTCAATGAGCAGTTCTTC.

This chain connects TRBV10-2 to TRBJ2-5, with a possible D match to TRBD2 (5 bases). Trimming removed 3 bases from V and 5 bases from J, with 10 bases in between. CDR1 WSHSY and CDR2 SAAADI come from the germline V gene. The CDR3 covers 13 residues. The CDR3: CASSDASSETQYF. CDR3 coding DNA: TGCGCCAGCAGTGATGCTAGCTCGGAGACCCAGTACTTC.

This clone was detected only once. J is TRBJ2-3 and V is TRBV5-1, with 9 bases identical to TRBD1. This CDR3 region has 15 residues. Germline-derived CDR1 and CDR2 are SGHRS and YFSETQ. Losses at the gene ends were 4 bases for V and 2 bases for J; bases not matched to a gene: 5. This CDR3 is CASSHGQGLTDTQYF. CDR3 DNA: TGCGCCAGCAGCCACGGACAGGGGCTCACAGATACGCAGTATTTT.

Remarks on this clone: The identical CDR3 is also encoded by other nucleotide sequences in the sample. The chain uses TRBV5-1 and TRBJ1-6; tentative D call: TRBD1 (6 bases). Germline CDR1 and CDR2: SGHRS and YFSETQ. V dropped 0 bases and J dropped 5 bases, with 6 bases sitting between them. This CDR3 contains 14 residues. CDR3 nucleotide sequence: TGCGCCAGCAGCTTGGGACAGGATAATTCACCCCTCCACTTT. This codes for CASSLGQDNSPLHF.

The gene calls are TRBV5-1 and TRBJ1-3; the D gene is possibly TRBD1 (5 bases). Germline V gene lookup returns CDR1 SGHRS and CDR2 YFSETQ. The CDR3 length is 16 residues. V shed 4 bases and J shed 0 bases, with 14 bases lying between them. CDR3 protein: CASSIDSALSGNTIYF. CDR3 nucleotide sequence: TGCGCCAGCAGCATCGACAGTGCCCTCTCTGGAAACACCATATATTTT.

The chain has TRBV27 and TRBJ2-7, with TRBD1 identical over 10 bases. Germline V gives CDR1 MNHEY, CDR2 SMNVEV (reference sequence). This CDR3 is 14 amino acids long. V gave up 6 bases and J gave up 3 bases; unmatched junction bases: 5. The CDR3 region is CASRRTGGGYEQYF. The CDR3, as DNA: TGTGCCAGCAGAAGGACAGGGGGAGGCTACGAGCAGTACTTC.

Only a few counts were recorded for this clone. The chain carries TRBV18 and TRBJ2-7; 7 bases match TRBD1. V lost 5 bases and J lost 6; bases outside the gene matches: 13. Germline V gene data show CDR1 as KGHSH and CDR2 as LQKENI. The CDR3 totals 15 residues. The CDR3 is CASSEHTGDSGEQYF. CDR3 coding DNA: TGTGCCAGCTCAGAACATACAGGGGATTCAGGCGAGCAGTACTTC.

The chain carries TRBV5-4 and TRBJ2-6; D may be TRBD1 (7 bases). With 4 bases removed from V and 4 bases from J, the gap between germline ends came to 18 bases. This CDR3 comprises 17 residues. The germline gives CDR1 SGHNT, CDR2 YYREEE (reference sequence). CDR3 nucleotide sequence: TGTGCCAGCAGCCGTTCCAGGGGGGCTTCCGGGGCCAACGTCCTGACTTTC. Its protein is CASSRSRGASGANVLTF.

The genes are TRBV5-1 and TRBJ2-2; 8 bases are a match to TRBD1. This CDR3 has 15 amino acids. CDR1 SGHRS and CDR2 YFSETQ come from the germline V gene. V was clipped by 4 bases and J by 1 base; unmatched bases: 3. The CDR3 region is CASSPGGLNTGELFF. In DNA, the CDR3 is TGCGCCAGCAGCCCAGGGGGCCTGAACACCGGGGAGCTGTTTTTT.